This T cell receptor beta chain was sequenced during a study of cytomegalovirus exposure and HLA in healthy donors (dated by TCRdb to 2015 to 2018). With regard to the full study: The 500 to 800 repertoires of the first cohort and the roughly 120 validation repertoires were produced on the same platform, according to a later analysis. A separate validation cohort of 100 to 150 different subjects was used in addition to the roughly 700-subject first cohort. The aim of the study was to test whether cataloging public T cell receptors could identify signatures of past pathogen exposure. The study combined high-throughput TCR immunosequencing, statistical association of individual TCRs with disease status, and machine learning to predict cytomegalovirus infection status. Overall results and qualifications from the work: The authors suggested that the approach could potentially be extended to other disease states and immunological phenotypes. A few of the identified cytomegalovirus-associated TCR beta chains were confirmed in vitro to be specific for cytomegalovirus antigens. While some public TCRs were present in many individuals, most TCR sequences turned up only very rarely across donors. The study gave a list of around 170 TCR beta chains associated with cytomegalovirus. Cytomegalovirus status was reported to be diagnosed by the classifier with high specificity and sensitivity in both the original and validation cohorts. The validation cohort had no HLA typing available for a later analysis, so co-occurrence within that cohort was assessed over all 120 or so repertoires. Of the cluster scores, 85% to 95% were above 0 in a later analysis, which found that TCRs clustered in the first cohort also tended to co-occur in the 90 to 150 validation repertoires.

The library was produced with the immunoSEQ multiplex PCR assay. In the original analysis: To diagnose cytomegalovirus status from the catalog of TCR beta chain sequences, a statistical classification framework was built. Here the immuneACCESS table is served through TCRdb, limited to in-frame sequences with V and J called. Missing clones are a known gap in these copies; in checked studies unresolved V genes cover under half, and the rest lacks a known reason. D and trimming come from the DNA, and the V and J calls and clone size come from that table. In this sample the table shows about 140,000 clones, 80% to 90% of which occur a single time. The ten largest clones take up 7% to 9% of the sample. Separate from the approximately 670-subject first cohort, the validation cohort of roughly 120 subjects was the group to which the donors belonged. V lost 0 bases and J lost 11 bases; the stretch between them is 16 bases long. CDR1 and CDR2 were assigned from the germline V gene as MNHEY and SVGAGI. The CDR3 starts with the cysteine, ends with the phenylalanine, and has 14 residues. Just the 42-base CDR3 DNA is kept, in frame starting at base 1.

This clone was observed once. Its specific antigen is unknown. There are no base qualities to consult, and no much larger clone falls within one base. Sample: PBMCs. The receptor comes from a woman in her late teens or twenties in good health and CMV-seropositive. This receptor chain uses TRBV6-5 and TRBJ1-2, with TRBD1 as a weak D call on 6 bases. The DNA reads as follows: TGTGCCAGCAGTTACTCCACAGGGATGGTCGGATACACCTTC. Its protein product is CASSYSTGMVGYTF.